This T cell receptor (beta chain) appears in the sequencing data of a study of shared clonotypes between healthy human individuals. Study-level background: A few men and a couple of women, aged 18 to 49, were donors.

A word on this clone: Its target is unknown.

It was about 210 ng DNA, tens of thousands of T cell genomes, that sorted-subset replicate PCRs used. Method: immunoSEQ multiplex PCR; TCRdb's copy keeps in-frame clones and lacks some. The sample carries about 1.5 million clones, 98% recorded once. The V and J ends lost 3 bases and 0 bases respectively, with 11 bases between them. The CDR3 spans 16 residues. The germline CDR1 and CDR2 sequences are MNHEY and SVGAGI. Broader study findings: The sole specimen, blood, was sampled, and tissue repertoires likely differ.

A split of CD4+ cells into CD45RA+ naive and CD45RA-negative memory subsets was performed. The sequence was collected from a man younger than 45 in good health. The sample taken for sequencing was naive CD4+ T cells sorted from blood. Indicated subset: CD45RA+ positively selected. J is TRBJ2-2 and V is TRBV6-5; D might be TRBD1 (6 bases). CDR3 sequence (DNA): TGTGCCAGCAGTTATCCCAGGGGCGCGAACACCGGGGAGCTGTTTTTT. It yields the protein CASSYPRGANTGELFF.